This T cell receptor beta chain was observed in a study of regulatory T cells in long-lasting Graves disease. Study-wide results and caveats: The study found TRBV28, TRBJ1-2 and TRBJ2-5 favored in persistent disease.

This clonotype was picked up many times. Its specificity is not known. The time point here: newly diagnosed GD, antithyroid drugs for less than 3 months. Making the TCR library involved RNA that had been extracted from PBMCs. The patients were enrolled through endocrinology in Xi'an, China. Into tubes containing EDTA, about 9 milliliters of peripheral blood were drawn. In building TCR beta libraries, iRepertoire HTBI primers were used together with Arm-PCR of CDR3 regions. From the multiplex PCR reads, TCRdb called clonotypes with MiXCR, one entry per CDR3 protein. The data show 300,000 to 400,000 distinct CDR3 sequences, over 15% seen once. Germline V lookup: CDR1 GTSNPN, CDR2 SVGIG (reference sequence). The CDR3 covers 13 residues. Trimming took 1 base from V and 8 from J; bases not matched to a gene: 6.

Material: peripheral blood mononuclear cells (PBMCs), obtained at new diagnosis, from a patient treated with antithyroid drugs. This receptor was identified in a female donor with Graves disease. This chain joins TRBV30 and TRBJ2-3, with 7 bases fitting TRBD1. As DNA, the CDR3 is TGTGCCTGGAGTGGGGGTTCAGGGGGTACGCAGTATTTT. Protein product: CAWSGGSGGTQYF.